Listed below are T cell receptor beta chains from one sample, sequenced in a study of blood T cell repertoires in COVID-19. Profiled with immunoSEQ multiplex PCR; TCRdb holds only in-frame clones, not every one. Here the sample spans 120,000 or so clones, 84% being singletons. The sample was peripheral blood. The receptor set was obtained from a woman aged 25 to 45 who had recovered from COVID-19. CDR3s leave out the opening cysteine and the closing phenylalanine or tryptophan. Clone size is not always given. Where it is, it says once, few, many or a class for expanded clones.

>-|TRBV9|TRBJ2-3
ASSARASAGRPDTQY
>-|TRBV14|TRBJ2-5
ASSHQLGASGGTETQY
>-|TRBV6-4|TRBJ2-1
ASSDSRTSRNEQF
>-|TRBV19|TRBJ2-1
ASIDGSSYNEQF
>few|TRBV7-2|TRBJ2-1
ASSLVPFGRPDEQF
>-|TRBV29-1|TRBJ1-3
SVTGTGLSGNTIY
>once|TRBV6-6|TRBJ2-1
ASSPSGGTEF
>-|TRBV5-4|TRBJ1-3
ASSLFVPGQGNTIY
>-|TRBV7-2|TRBJ1-5
ASSFRVFGNQPQH
>-|TRBV2|TRBJ2-1
ASTRLAGYNEQF
>-|TRBV9|TRBJ2-1
ASSVVGGTSVDEQF
>once|TRBV6-1|TRBJ1-1
ASSALTGPRNTEAF
>-|TRBV7-2|TRBJ2-1
ASSDTGGPYNEQF
>-|TRBV9|TRBJ1-2
ASSVGGVSGYT
>-|TRBV18|TRBJ1-4
ASSPGGTTNEKLF
>once|TRBV4-1|TRBJ1-1
ASSQLGLNTEAF
>-|TRBV7-2|TRBJ2-2
ASSLLLGLAVLNTGELF
>-|TRBV10-2|TRBJ2-3
ASSTDLREGDTQY
>-|TRBV19|TRBJ1-4
ATTAPMGSRKEKLF
>-|TRBV20-1|TRBJ2-7
SASRPGQGDEQY
>-|TRBV29-1|TRBJ2-7
SVESGLSYEQY
>-|TRBV10-3|TRBJ1-5
AISDLPGNQPQH
>once|TRBV19|TRBJ1-1
ASPPGGGRNTEAF
>-|TRBV7-3|TRBJ2-7
ASSLEAGKSYEQY
>-|TRBV19|TRBJ2-2
ASSMRQGYTGELF
>once|TRBV3-1/TRBV3-2|TRBJ2-2
ASSPGQGVNTGELF
>-|TRBV7-8|TRBJ1-1
ASSFINTEAF
>-|TRBV15|TRBJ1-5
ATSREGGSNQPQH
>once|TRBV3-1/TRBV3-2|TRBJ2-3
ASSQTRRSGTSGQQYTDTQY
>-|TRBV19|TRBJ2-7
ASRYGTDFSYEQY
>-|TRBV7-9|TRBJ2-1
ASRELMSRSSYNEQF
>-|TRBV7-2|TRBJ1-5
ASSETGPTHSNQPQH
>-|TRBV7-3|TRBJ2-3
ASSPGLAGGGDTQY
>-|TRBV27|TRBJ1-2
ASSLSWDSANYGYT
>once|TRBV9|TRBJ1-2
ASSPSSYGYT
>-|TRBV5-6|TRBJ1-1
ASSLFPIYYTEAF
>-|TRBV7-9|TRBJ2-7
ASSLSRAEQY
>-|TRBV28|TRBJ1-1
ASSLTRAAGTEAF
>-|TRBV7-9|TRBJ1-2
ASSLGDRERGYGYT
>-|TRBV7-2|TRBJ2-1
ASSPVPQDYSYNEQF